This T cell receptor beta chain was obtained from a study of T cell responses to AZD1222 COVID-19 vaccine. The junction had 3 bases not matched to a gene; V was cut back by 1 base and J by 8 bases. CDR3 length: 14 amino acids. Per the germline V gene, CDR1 is SGHRS and CDR2 is YFSETQ. Comment on this clone: The antigen remains undetermined.

General study results and limits: Recipients of AZD1222 seropositive at baseline numbered only five or six. CD4 TCRs linked to vaccination spanned spike, dominating at 160-218 and 743-854.

TCRdb keeps only in-frame clones here, not all; method: immunoSEQ multiplex PCR. The sample yields about 110,000 clones, roughly 90% seen once. Here the sequenced sample was peripheral blood, taken on day 0 of MenACWY control vaccination. The chain links TRBV5-1 to TRBJ2-1; 10 nucleotides line up with TRBD2. The source is an adult in good health. This chain's CDR3 is CASSLSSGSYEQFF. CDR3 DNA sequence: TGCGCCAGCAGCTTGTCTAGCGGGAGCTATGAGCAGTTCTTC.